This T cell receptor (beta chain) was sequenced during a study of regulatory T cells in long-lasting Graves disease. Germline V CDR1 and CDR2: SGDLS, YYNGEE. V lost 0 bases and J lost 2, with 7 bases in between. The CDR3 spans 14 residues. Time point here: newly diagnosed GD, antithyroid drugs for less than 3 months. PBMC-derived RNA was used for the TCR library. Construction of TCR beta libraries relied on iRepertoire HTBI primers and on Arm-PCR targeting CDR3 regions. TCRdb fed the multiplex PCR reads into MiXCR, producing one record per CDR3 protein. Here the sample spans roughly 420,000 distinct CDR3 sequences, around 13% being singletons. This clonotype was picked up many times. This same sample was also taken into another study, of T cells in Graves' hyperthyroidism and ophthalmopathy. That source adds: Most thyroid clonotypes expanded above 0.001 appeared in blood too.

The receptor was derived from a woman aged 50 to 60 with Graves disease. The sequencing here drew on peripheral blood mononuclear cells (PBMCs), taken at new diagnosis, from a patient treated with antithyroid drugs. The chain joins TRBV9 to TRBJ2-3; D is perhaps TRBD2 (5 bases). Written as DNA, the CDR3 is TGTGCCAGCAGCGTAGCGGACTTCACAGATACGCAGTATTTT. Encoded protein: CASSVADFTDTQYF.